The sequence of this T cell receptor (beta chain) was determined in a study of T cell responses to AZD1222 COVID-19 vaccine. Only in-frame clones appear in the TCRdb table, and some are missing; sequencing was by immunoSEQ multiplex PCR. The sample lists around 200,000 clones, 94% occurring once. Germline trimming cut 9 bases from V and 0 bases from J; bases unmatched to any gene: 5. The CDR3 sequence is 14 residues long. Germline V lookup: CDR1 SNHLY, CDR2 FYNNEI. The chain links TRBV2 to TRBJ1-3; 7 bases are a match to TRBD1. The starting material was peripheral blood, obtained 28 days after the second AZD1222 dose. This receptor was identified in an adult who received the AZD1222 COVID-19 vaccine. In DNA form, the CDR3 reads TGTGCCAGAGGGACAGCCGACTCTGGAAACACCATATATTTT. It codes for CARGTADSGNTIYF.